Given below is one TCR beta chain in context. Its target is unknown. The data are from a study of T-cell memory formation after mild COVID-19. A single record per CDR3 protein comes from TCRdb applying MiXCR to the 5' RACE reads. The sample gives tens of thousands of distinct CDR3 sequences, about 13% of which show up once; roughly a quarter is in the top ten. Whole-study findings and limits: CD4+ bias marked clones expanding day 15 to 37, unlike balanced contracting clones. Some clones that responded were present in memory (sampled pre-infection), which suggests cross-reactive memory joined. Nothing confirmed that second-wave clones peaking on day 37 were specific for SARS-CoV-2. Shrinking CD4+ clones were chiefly CM and EM; CD8+ ones were chiefly EMRA.

Germline trimming cut 4 bases from V and 8 bases from J; bases unmatched to any gene: 5. The CDR3 consists of 13 residues. This receptor was obtained from an adult woman who had mild COVID-19 (a few samples of this study predate the infection). Cell type and time point are not known. The rearrangement links TRBV12-3 or TRBV12-4 to TRBJ2-1; 7 bases are shared with TRBD2. The sequencing input was PBMCs or a T cell subset sorted from them (not recorded which). The CDR3 reads CASSSRGRDEQFF. CDR3 nucleotides: TGTGCCAGCAGTTCTCGGGGGAGGGATGAGCAGTTCTTC.